Listed below are T cell receptor beta chains from one sample, sequenced in a study of regulatory T cells in long-lasting Graves disease. A single record per CDR3 protein comes from TCRdb applying MiXCR to the multiplex PCR reads. The data contain about 460,000 distinct CDR3 sequences, around 15% of them seen just once; the ten biggest clones take up under 20%. These same records also appear under a second study, on T cells in Graves' hyperthyroidism and ophthalmopathy.

The source material was peripheral blood mononuclear cells (PBMCs), sampled at new diagnosis, from a patient treated with antithyroid drugs. These receptor sequences come from a woman aged 45 to 65 with Graves disease. CDR3s include the opening cysteine and the closing phenylalanine or tryptophan. A D gene is named only where the DNA matches it firmly. The size entry is marked missing in some rows and otherwise reads once, few, many or a size class.

clone_size,j_call,v_call,d_call,cdr3_aa,cdr3_nt
many,TRBJ1-1,TRBV11-2,.,CASSSYEGNTEAFF,TGTGCCAGCAGCTCCTACGAGGGGAACACTGAAGCTTTCTTT
many,TRBJ2-5,TRBV6-1,TRBD1,CASSAGTANQETQYF,TGTGCCAGCAGTGCTGGGACAGCGAACCAAGAGACCCAGTACTTC
many,TRBJ2-3,TRBV7-9,.,CASSLSGQYTDTQYF,TGTGCCAGCAGCCTATCTGGACAGTACACAGATACGCAGTATTTT
few,TRBJ2-7,TRBV20-1,TRBD2,CSARDTGGIYEQYF,TGCAGTGCTAGAGATACGGGAGGGATATACGAGCAGTACTTC
.,TRBJ2-7,TRBV3-1,TRBD2,CASSQGLAGDGEQYF,TGTGCCAGCAGCCAGGGACTAGCGGGAGACGGCGAGCAGTACTTC
many,TRBJ2-3,TRBV5-1,TRBD1,CASSFGQGGNTQYF,TGCGCCAGCAGCTTTGGACAGGGAGGAAATACGCAGTATTTT
few,TRBJ2-3,TRBV29-1,.,CSVEDRGVATDTQYF,TGCAGCGTTGAAGATAGGGGGGTAGCCACAGATACGCAGTATTTT
few,TRBJ1-5,TRBV6-1,.,CASSPGRDNQPQHF,TGTGCCAGCAGCCCCGGCAGGGACAATCAGCCCCAGCATTTT
many,TRBJ2-7,TRBV6-1,TRBD1,CASKQTGNAYEQYF,TGTGCCAGCAAGCAGACAGGGAACGCCTACGAGCAGTACTTC
many,TRBJ2-7,TRBV10-2,TRBD2,CASSGLAGGPKKEQYF,TGCGCCAGCAGTGGCCTAGCGGGAGGTCCGAAGAAGGAGCAGTACTTC
many,TRBJ2-2,TRBV29-1,.,CSVGETGELFF,TGCAGCGTTGGCGAGACTGGGGAGCTGTTTTTT
many,TRBJ1-2,TRBV5-1,.,CASSLSENLRGYTF,TGCGCCAGCAGCTTGTCCGAAAATCTTAGAGGCTACACCTTC
many,TRBJ1-2,TRBV2,.,CASSPGWGYTF,TGTGCCAGCAGTCCAGGGTGGGGCTACACCTTC
many,TRBJ1-1,TRBV28,.,CASSTRQKGYTEAFF,TGTGCCAGCAGTACCAGACAGAAGGGGTACACTGAAGCTTTCTTT
.,TRBJ2-3,TRBV3-1,TRBD2,CASSLSPLAGGYTQYF,TGTGCCAGCAGCCTTAGCCCCCTAGCGGGAGGGTATACGCAGTATTTT
few,TRBJ1-6,TRBV14,TRBD1,CASSQDYRGGSPLHF,TGTGCCAGCAGCCAAGATTACAGGGGTGGTTCACCCCTCCACTTT
few,TRBJ2-5,TRBV19,TRBD2,CASSTRDYQETQYF,TGTGCCAGTAGTACCCGGGACTATCAAGAGACCCAGTACTTC
.,TRBJ2-5,TRBV24-1,.,CATSHTGSGQETHYF,TGTGCCACCAGCCATACAGGGTCGGGCCAAGAGACCCATTACTTC
few,TRBJ2-7,TRBV6-2/TRBV6-3,TRBD1,CAISHRGTSYEQYF,TGTGCCATTAGCCACAGGGGTACCTCCTACGAGCAGTACTTC
.,TRBJ1-6,TRBV9,TRBD1,CASSAGTAYNSPLHF,TGTGCCAGCAGCGCCGGGACAGCCTATAATTCACCCCTCCACTTT
many,TRBJ2-1,TRBV20-1,TRBD2,CSASRGLAYNEQFF,TGCAGTGCTAGCAGGGGACTAGCTTACAATGAGCAGTTCTTC
few,TRBJ2-7,TRBV20-1,TRBD1,CSASGTGGDEQYF,TGCAGTGCTTCCGGGACAGGGGGTGACGAGCAGTACTTC
.,TRBJ2-3,TRBV5-1,TRBD1,CASSLAGQVSTDTQYF,TGCGCCAGCAGCTTGGCGGGACAGGTTAGCACAGATACGCAGTATTTT
many,TRBJ1-1,TRBV5-1,.,CASSLGGRVEGTEAFF,TGCGCCAGCAGCTTGGGGGGCAGGGTCGAAGGCACTGAAGCTTTCTTT
many,TRBJ2-3,TRBV3-1,TRBD2,CASSRGVLAGVGTDTQYF,TGTGCCAGCAGCCGCGGGGTGCTAGCGGGAGTAGGAACAGATACGCAGTATTTT
.,TRBJ2-5,TRBV20-1,TRBD1,CSALPRQGEWEETQYF,TGCAGTGCGTTACCCAGACAGGGGGAGTGGGAAGAGACCCAGTACTTC
many,TRBJ2-7,TRBV4-1,TRBD1,CASSQGQGSYEQYF,TGCGCCAGCAGCCAGGGACAGGGGTCCTACGAGCAGTACTTC
many,TRBJ2-7,TRBV5-1,.,CASSLDRPAYEQYF,TGCGCCAGCAGCCTTGACAGGCCAGCCTACGAGCAGTACTTC
few,TRBJ2-3,TRBV3-1,TRBD2,CASSSGRAGADTQYF,TGTGCCAGCAGCAGCGGGAGGGCCGGGGCAGATACGCAGTATTTT
many,TRBJ2-4,TRBV28,.,CASSFIGEGLAKNIQYF,TGTGCCAGCAGTTTTATCGGAGAGGGGCTAGCCAAAAACATTCAGTACTTC
many,TRBJ2-1,TRBV11-2,.,CASSLVRGSGWDEQFF,TGTGCCAGCAGCTTAGTTCGCGGCTCAGGGTGGGATGAGCAGTTCTTC
many,TRBJ2-2,TRBV7-3,TRBD2,CASSLRTSGYTGELFF,TGTGCCAGCAGCTTGAGGACTAGCGGCTACACCGGGGAGCTGTTTTTT
many,TRBJ2-1,TRBV10-1,TRBD2,CASSTLTRAGLAGEGPYNEQFF,TGCGCCAGCAGTACCCTCACCCGAGCGGGACTAGCGGGAGAGGGGCCCTACAATGAGCAGTTCTTC
many,TRBJ1-1,TRBV30,TRBD1,CAWSTSGGFPEAFF,TGTGCCTGGAGTACATCAGGGGGATTCCCTGAAGCTTTCTTT
many,TRBJ2-7,TRBV4-1,TRBD2,CASSQVLAESSYEQYF,TGCGCCAGCAGCCAGGTACTAGCGGAGAGCTCCTACGAGCAGTACTTC
few,TRBJ1-2,TRBV6-1,.,CASRSGREGHYGYTF,TGTGCCAGCAGGAGTGGGAGGGAAGGTCACTATGGCTACACCTTC
few,TRBJ2-2,TRBV6-1,TRBD1,CASSGDRAYTGELFF,TGTGCCAGCAGTGGGGACAGGGCATACACCGGGGAGCTGTTTTTT
many,TRBJ2-1,TRBV6-9,.,CASSYSRVYNEQFF,TGTGCCAGCAGTTACAGTCGGGTTTACAATGAGCAGTTCTTC
many,TRBJ1-2,TRBV2,TRBD1,CASSEQGGGGYTF,TGTGCCAGCAGTGAACAGGGGGGCGGTGGCTACACCTTC
many,TRBJ2-7,TRBV18,TRBD1,CASRQGPSYEQYF,TGTGCCAGCAGACAGGGCCCTTCCTACGAGCAGTACTTC
.,TRBJ2-3,TRBV11-2,.,CASRPSGGSGRDTQYF,TGTGCCAGCAGGCCCTCTGGAGGGAGCGGTAGAGATACGCAGTATTTT
many,TRBJ1-6,TRBV7-2,.,CASSIDPQGAPLHF,TGTGCCAGCAGCATTGACCCCCAAGGGGCACCCCTCCACTTT
few,TRBJ1-5,TRBV30,.,CAWSSTVSNQPQHF,TGTGCCTGGAGTAGTACTGTTAGCAATCAGCCCCAGCATTTT
many,TRBJ1-1,TRBV11-2,TRBD1,CASSLPRDRDDNTEAFF,TGTGCCAGCAGCTTACCCCGGGACAGGGATGACAACACTGAAGCTTTCTTT
many,TRBJ2-5,TRBV30,TRBD2,CAWSPGLAGETQYF,TGTGCCTGGAGTCCGGGACTAGCAGGGGAGACCCAGTACTTC
.,TRBJ1-1,TRBV6-4,.,CASSESQGTEAFF,TGTGCCAGCAGTGAATCACAGGGAACTGAAGCTTTCTTT
many,TRBJ1-4,TRBV3-1,TRBD1,CASSQSRDREWGEKLFF,TGTGCCAGCAGCCAGTCCCGGGACAGGGAATGGGGTGAAAAACTGTTTTTT
many,TRBJ2-7,TRBV27,.,CASSLQWGAWSYEQYF,TGTGCCAGCAGTTTACAATGGGGCGCTTGGTCCTACGAGCAGTACTTC
.,TRBJ2-1,TRBV18,.,CASSPQVAADRWYNEQFF,TGTGCCAGCTCACCACAGGTCGCGGCGGATAGGTGGTACAATGAGCAGTTCTTC
.,TRBJ1-6,TRBV6-2/TRBV6-3,.,CASSYSRAGEYSPLHF,TGTGCCAGCAGTTACTCTCGGGCAGGGGAATATTCACCCCTCCACTTT
many,TRBJ2-7,TRBV6-1,TRBD1,CASSEVLGQGVNEQYF,TGTGCCAGCAGTGAAGTTTTGGGGCAGGGGGTCAACGAGCAGTACTTC
many,TRBJ1-2,TRBV28,.,CASSLSGTNYGYTF,TGTGCCAGCAGTTTATCCGGGACAAACTATGGCTACACCTTC
many,TRBJ2-3,TRBV7-9,.,CASSLGGGPTDTQYF,TGCGCCAGCAGCTTGGGAGGTGGCCCCACAGATACGCAGTATTTT
many,TRBJ1-4,TRBV5-1,.,CASSPGRTTEKLFF,TGCGCCAGCAGCCCGGGACGGACCACTGAAAAACTGTTTTTT
many,TRBJ2-3,TRBV6-1,TRBD2,CASSRAGGPDTQYF,TGTGCCAGCAGTCGGGCGGGAGGGCCAGATACGCAGTATTTT